Listed below are T cell receptor beta chains from one sample, sequenced in a study of a mutant IDH1 vaccine in newly diagnosed glioma. These TCRs are of unknown antigen specificity. The repertoire was sequenced with immunoSEQ multiplex PCR; TCRdb's copy has only in-frame clones and lacks some. Of tens of thousands of clones listed, roughly 80% were seen once; the top ten hold approximately 5%. Sample: PBMCs, taken from a glioma patient whose treatment included an IDH1 peptide vaccine. The receptors shown here come from a man aged 35 to 55 with glioma. Both conserved end residues are part of each CDR3. Fields, in order: D gene, J gene, V gene, clone size, CDR3 DNA, CDR3 protein. The D gene is left open where the match is weak. Not every row has a clone size; where given, it reads once, few, many or a size class.

>TRBD1|TRBJ2-7|TRBV7-6|.
TGTGCCAGCAGCTCGATCCGGACAGGGCGGCCCTACGAGCAGTACTTC
CASSSIRTGRPYEQYF
>.|TRBJ1-2|TRBV5-6|.
TGTGCCAGCAGCCTGTCGGGGGCCACTAACTATGGCTACACCTTC
CASSLSGATNYGYTF
>.|TRBJ2-2|TRBV28|.
TGTGCCAGCAGTTTAGGGCTCTCCAACACCGGGGAGCTGTTTTTT
CASSLGLSNTGELFF
>TRBD1|TRBJ1-5|TRBV27|.
TGTGCCAGCTCCCGGACAGGGGGCAGTCAGCCCCAGCATTTT
CASSRTGGSQPQHF
>TRBD1|TRBJ1-1|TRBV10-3|.
TGTGCCATCAGTGCCCTACAGGGGGGCACTGAAGCTTTCTTT
CAISALQGGTEAFF
>.|TRBJ1-1|TRBV7-2|.
TGTGCCAGCCCAGTCAAGGGGGGCGGGACTGAAGCTTTCTTT
CASPVKGGGTEAFF
>.|TRBJ2-5|TRBV27|.
TGTGCCAGCAGTTCGCGGTCAGGTTCCGTGGAGACCCAGTACTTC
CASSSRSGSVETQYF
>TRBD1|TRBJ1-1|TRBV14|few
TGTGCCAGCAGCCGCTTTACAGGGGAGAGAGAAGCTTTCTTT
CASSRFTGEREAFF
>TRBD1|TRBJ2-7|TRBV19|.
TGTGCCAGTAGTATCCCCCGGACAGGGGCCAACTACGAGCAGTACTTC
CASSIPRTGANYEQYF
>TRBD2|TRBJ2-1|TRBV5-6|.
TGTGCCAGCAGCAAACTAGCGGGAGGCCTCTCCTACAATGAGCAGTTCTTC
CASSKLAGGLSYNEQFF
>.|TRBJ2-1|TRBV6-1|.
TGTGCCAGCGGCGGACAGACCTACAATGAGCAGTTCTTC
CASGGQTYNEQFF
>TRBD2|TRBJ2-1|TRBV7-6|.
TGTGCCAGCAGCTTAGGACTAGCGGGAGGAAAGGATGAGCAGTTCTTC
CASSLGLAGGKDEQFF
>.|TRBJ2-7|TRBV27|.
TGTGCCAGCAGTTCGGACTGGATGGAGGGTGGGATCGGGTACTTC
CASSSDWMEGGIGYF
>.|TRBJ1-4|TRBV5-4|.
TGTGCCAGCAGCTTAGGAGCGAAGGCAGTTGAAAAACTGTTTTTT
CASSLGAKAVEKLFF
>.|TRBJ2-1|TRBV15|.
TGTGCCACCAGCAGAGATACGACAGGCTTCTCCTACAATGAGCAGTTCTTC
CATSRDTTGFSYNEQFF
>TRBD1|TRBJ1-2|TRBV11-2|.
TGTGCCAGCAGCTCTTCTGGGACAGCTAACTATGGCTACACCTTC
CASSSSGTANYGYTF
>.|TRBJ2-7|TRBV6-5|.
TGTGCCAGCAGTCAGGGTTCCTACGAGCAGTACTTC
CASSQGSYEQYF
>.|TRBJ2-7|TRBV11-2|.
TGTGCCAGCAGCTTGGTCAGTTCCTACGAGCAGTACTTC
CASSLVSSYEQYF
>TRBD1|TRBJ1-4|TRBV7-9|.
TGTGCCAGCAGCTCTGGACAGGCAGCAACTAATGAAAAACTGTTTTTT
CASSSGQAATNEKLFF
>.|TRBJ2-7|TRBV5-4|few
TGTGCCAGCAGCTTAGGCAGCCCTAGCTCCTACGAGCAGTACTTC
CASSLGSPSSYEQYF
>.|TRBJ1-5|TRBV14|.
TGTGCCAGCAGCATGAGCGGGCGTCATCAGCCCCAGCATTTT
CASSMSGRHQPQHF
>TRBD1|TRBJ2-7|TRBV4-1|.
TGCGCCAGCAGCCTGGGACAGGGATTGTCCTACGAGCAGTACTTC
CASSLGQGLSYEQYF
>TRBD1|TRBJ2-1|TRBV11-3|.
TGTGCCAGCAGCTTAGGGCCCGGGACAGGGGTTTACAATGAGCAGTTCTTC
CASSLGPGTGVYNEQFF
>TRBD1|TRBJ1-4|TRBV6-5|.
TGTGCCAGCAGTTACACCAGGGGGAGGGAAAAACTGTTTTTT
CASSYTRGREKLFF
>.|TRBJ1-3|TRBV30|.
TGTGCCTGGAGAGGGGAGGGAAACACCATATATTTT
CAWRGEGNTIYF
>TRBD1|TRBJ2-1|TRBV29-1|.
TGCAGCGTTGGCGACAGGGCGATAACCTACAATGAGCAGTTCTTC
CSVGDRAITYNEQFF
>.|TRBJ2-3|TRBV7-9|.
TGTGCCAGCAGCTTAGCCCGGATAGTTAGCACAGATACGCAGTATTTT
CASSLARIVSTDTQYF
>TRBD2|TRBJ2-7|TRBV28|.
TGTGCCAGCAGTTCCGGGGTGAGCGGGAGGGCCGTCGAGCAGTACTTC
CASSSGVSGRAVEQYF
>TRBD1|TRBJ2-5|TRBV18|.
TGTGCCAGCTCACCGGGACAGGGAGGCGCAGAGACCCAGTACTTC
CASSPGQGGAETQYF
>.|TRBJ2-5|TRBV19|.
TGTGCCAGTACCCAGACCGAGGCGATAGCTGGGGAGACCCAGTACTTC
CASTQTEAIAGETQYF
>TRBD2|TRBJ2-3|TRBV6-5|.
TGTGCCAGCAGTTCCCATAGCGGGAGTGACACAGATACGCAGTATTTT
CASSSHSGSDTDTQYF
>TRBD1|TRBJ2-7|TRBV18|.
TGTGCCACCAGAGACGGGACAGGGTCCTACGAGCAGTACTTC
CATRDGTGSYEQYF
>.|TRBJ2-5|TRBV4-2|once
TGTGCCAGCAGCCAAGATTCGCCGCGGGGCCCCCTGAAGACCCAGTACTTC
CASSQDSPRGPLKTQYF
>TRBD1|TRBJ2-7|TRBV7-2|.
TGTGCCAGCAGCCAGGACAGGTACTCCTACGAGCAGTACTTC
CASSQDRYSYEQYF
>.|TRBJ2-2|TRBV29-1|.
TGCAGCGTTCAGGGGCCCGGGGAGCTGTTTTTT
CSVQGPGELFF
>.|TRBJ2-1|TRBV5-6|.
TGTGCCAGCAGCTTAACCTCCCTCTACAATGAGCAGTTCTTC
CASSLTSLYNEQFF